What follows are 8 T cell receptor beta chains derived from one specimen sequenced in a study of tumor-infiltrating lymphocytes in primary liver carcinoma. Extraction of RNA together with DNA used about 18-30 mg of unsorted bulk tissue. A primer in the constant region served to generate TCR beta cDNA from roughly 550 ng of total RNA. Sequencing libraries for TCR beta derived from three nested multiplex PCR rounds that used slightly modified ARM-PCR. For 10 cycles apiece, the opening two PCR rounds ran with TRBV1-TRBV30 forward primers and a C-beta reverse primer. TCRdb re-derived calls from the multiplex PCR reads in MiXCR, one entry per CDR3 protein. The sample has roughly 80,000 distinct CDR3 sequences, 70% to 80% seen once. The source material was liver tumor tissue from sampling region 4. The subset denotes: tumor region T4, right-lateral pole. Source of these receptors: a woman aged 55-75 years with primary liver carcinoma and hepatitis B virus infection.

This clonotype was recorded at least ten times. This chain links TRBV5-4 with TRBJ1-2; no reliable D call. The CDR3 runs 15 residues. In germline, CDR1 is SGHNT, CDR2 YYREEE (reference sequence). Trimming left V 5 bases short and J 4 bases short, with 18 bases between. The CDR3 spells CASSIEREVVYGYTF. The CDR3 DNA follows: TGTGCCAGCAGTATTGAGAGGGAGGTGGTCTATGGCTACACCTTC.

With respect to this clonotype: In this CDR3 the conserved last residue, phenylalanine or tryptophan, is missing, so a read error is likely. The chain has TRBV6-1 and TRBJ2-5, with D tentatively TRBD1 (7 bases). The CDR3 covers 15 residues. CDR1 is MNHNS and CDR2 is SASEGT in the germline V gene. The CDR3 DNA follows: TGTACCAGCAGTGTGCGGGACAGTCAACAAGAGACCCAGTACCTC. Translating it yields CTSSVRDSQQETQYL.

Notes on this clonotype: The CDR3 ends on some other residue instead of the conserved phenylalanine or tryptophan, so this is likely a read error. The DNA is left out, because the CDR3 cannot be placed on it with certainty; the CDR3 is given as TCRdb lists it. This chain connects TRBV12-1 to TRBJ2-2; the DNA was not used to check the table's D call, TRBD2. TRBV12-1 is listed as a pseudogene. 21 amino acids form the CDR3, both terminal residues included. CDR3 in amino acids: CASSPVGQGKTSETNTGELFI.

The chain uses TRBV30 and TRBJ1-2; TRBD1 agrees at 8 bases. Germline loops: CDR1 GTSNPN, CDR2 SVGIG (reference sequence). The CDR3 spans 13 residues. The V and J ends lost 5 bases and 12 bases, in that order; junction bases with no gene match: 14. CDR3 nucleotides: TGTGCCTGGGGCCGCGCAGGGGGCCGGAGCCACACCTTC. Translation gives CAWGRAGGRSHTF.

About this clonotype itself: A much larger clonotype is one base distant, so this may be a read error. The CDR3 DNA is TGTGCCTGCGGAAGGTGGACTGGCACAGATACGCAGTATTTT. Protein product: CACGRWTGTDTQYF. The rearrangement joins TRBV28 to TRBJ2-3; D perhaps matches TRBD2 (5 bases). The CDR3 is 14 residues long. Germline CDR1 MDHEN, CDR2 SYDVKM. V was trimmed by 11 bases and J by 1 base, leaving 16 bases between them. Full variable domain (remainder filled in from reference TRBV28 and TRBJ2-3): DVKVTQSSRYLVKRTGEKVFLECVQDMDHENMFWYRQDPGLGLRLIYFSYDVKMKEKGDIPEGYSVSREKKERFSLILESASTNQTSMYLCACGRWTGTDTQYFGPGTRLTVL.

This sequence joins TRBV12-3 or TRBV12-4 and TRBJ1-4; no clear D. Trimming took off 5 bases at V and 7 bases at J, with 14 bases between the two ends. This CDR3 has 14 residues. The CDR3 loop reads CASSIDGEGEKLFF. The CDR3, as DNA: TGTGCCAGCAGTATCGACGGGGAGGGTGAAAAACTGTTTTTT.

With respect to this clonotype: One base away lies a much larger clone, so this may be a sequencing read error. The chain uses TRBV28 and TRBJ2-5, with TRBD2 as a possible D gene (5 bases). In germline, CDR1 is MDHEN, CDR2 SYDVKM. V was pared by 3 bases and J by 0 bases, with 14 bases between. The CDR3 totals 16 residues. CDR3 residues: CASSFQRRTYQETQYF. As DNA, the CDR3 is TGTGCCAGCAGTTTCCAGCGGAGGACGTACCAAGAGACCCAGTACTTC.

Notes on this clonotype: A much larger clone differs by one base, so this may be a read error. The CDR3 region is CAWGPTSVSYEQYF. CDR3 DNA sequence: TGTGCCTGGGGCCCGACTAGCGTATCCTACGAGCAGTACTTC. V and J are TRBV30 and TRBJ2-7; 8 nucleotides agree with TRBD2. The ends lost 5 bases at V and 1 base at J; junction bases unmatched: 7. Germline CDR1 is GTSNPN and CDR2 is SVGIG (reference sequence). There are 14 residues in the CDR3.